This T cell receptor beta chain was sequenced for a study of blood T cell repertoires in COVID-19. Original analysis: Amplifying reference gene primers gave estimates of nucleated cell counts. Generated by immunoSEQ multiplex PCR, the TCRdb table keeps only in-frame clones and is missing some. That table gives V, J and clone size, and the DNA gave D and trimming. The data hold about half a million clones, with 75% to 90% observed a single time. CDR1 is MGHRA, CDR2 YSYEKL, per germline. Trimming removed 1 base from V and 1 base from J, with 9 bases in between. This CDR3 has 15 amino acids. The source is a human donor in a cohort sampled during active COVID-19. The V call is TRBV4-1, the J call TRBJ2-3; D call uncertain. The specimen sequenced was peripheral blood. DNA of the CDR3: TGCGCCAGCAGCCAAGGCGAACCTCGCACAGATACGCAGTATTTT. This sequence encodes CASSQGEPRTDTQYF.